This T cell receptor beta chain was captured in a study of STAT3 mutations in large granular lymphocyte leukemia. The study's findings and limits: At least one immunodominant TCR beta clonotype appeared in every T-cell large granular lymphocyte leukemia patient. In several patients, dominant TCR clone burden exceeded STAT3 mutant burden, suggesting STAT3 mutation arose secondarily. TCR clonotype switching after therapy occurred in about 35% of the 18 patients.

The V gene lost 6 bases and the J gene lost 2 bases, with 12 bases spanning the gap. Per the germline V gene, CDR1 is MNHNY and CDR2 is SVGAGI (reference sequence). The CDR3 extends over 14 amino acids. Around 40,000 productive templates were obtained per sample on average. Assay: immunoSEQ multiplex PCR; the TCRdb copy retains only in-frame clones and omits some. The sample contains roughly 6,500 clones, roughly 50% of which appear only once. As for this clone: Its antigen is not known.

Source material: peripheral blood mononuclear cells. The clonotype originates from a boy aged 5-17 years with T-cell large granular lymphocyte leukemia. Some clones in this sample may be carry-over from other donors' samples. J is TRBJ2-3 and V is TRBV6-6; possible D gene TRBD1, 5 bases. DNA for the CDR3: TGTGCCAGCAGGCCCAGGGTAACCACAGATACGCAGTATTTT. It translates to CASRPRVTTDTQYF.